The TCR beta chain described here comes from a study of T-cell reconstitution after alpha-beta-depleted transplantation in children. Study results and caveats: Elevated TCRbeta diversity at day 60 was traced, in some patients, to surviving recipient T cells and thymic progenitors.

Comments on this clonotype: The antigen remains undetermined. No DNA is shown, since the ends of the CDR3 on it are uncertain; the CDR3 is the one TCRdb lists.

Unique molecular identifiers were incorporated into the prepared TCRbeta library. TCRdb itself ran the PCR reads through MiXCR, one entry per CDR3 protein. The sample has about 440,000 distinct CDR3 sequences, over 40% seen once. The CDR3 region is 19 residues in length, termini included. Germline CDR1 reads SQVTM; CDR2 reads ANQGSEA. Sequencing used PBMCs, obtained before TCRalphabeta/CD19-depleted stem cell transplant. The receptor was isolated from a girl aged 2 to 10 with aplastic anemia, due to receive a stem cell transplant. V usage is TRBV29-1 and J usage is TRBJ2-3; the table assigns TRBD1, which was not confirmed against the DNA. The CDR3 sequence: CSVELRDTQYFGPGTGGYF.